This T cell receptor (beta chain) appears in the sequencing data of a study of blood T cell repertoires in COVID-19. With V trimmed by 4 bases and J by 6 bases, 6 bases remained unmatched. CDR1 SQVTM and CDR2 ANQGSEA come from the germline V gene. The CDR3 runs 13 residues. Method: immunoSEQ multiplex PCR; TCRdb's copy keeps in-frame clones and lacks some. The sample lists 50,000 to 65,000 clones; 65% to 90% were seen once. This clonotype was obtained from a man aged 40-55 years with acute or convalescent COVID-19. The material sequenced was peripheral blood. This rearrangement joins TRBV29-1 to TRBJ1-2; 9 positions agree with TRBD1. The CDR3 loop is CSVAKGQGHGYTF. In nucleotides, the CDR3 is TGCAGCGTTGCGAAGGGACAGGGTCATGGCTACACCTTC.